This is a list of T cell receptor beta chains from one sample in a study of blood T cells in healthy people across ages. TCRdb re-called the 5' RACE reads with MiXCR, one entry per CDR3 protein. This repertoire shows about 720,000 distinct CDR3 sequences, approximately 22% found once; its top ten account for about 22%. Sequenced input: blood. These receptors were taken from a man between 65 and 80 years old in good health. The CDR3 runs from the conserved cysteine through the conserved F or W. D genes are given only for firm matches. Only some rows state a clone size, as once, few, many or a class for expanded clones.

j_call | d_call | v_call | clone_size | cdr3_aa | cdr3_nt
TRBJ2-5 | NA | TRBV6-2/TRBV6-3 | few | CASSYPTWNQQETQYF | TGTGCCAGCAGTTACCCAACGTGGAACCAGCAAGAGACCCAGTACTTC
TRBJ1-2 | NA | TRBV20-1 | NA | CSAKPTERTEGYTF | TGCAGTGCTAAACCCACGGAGAGGACCGAGGGCTACACCTTC
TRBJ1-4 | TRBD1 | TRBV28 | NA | CASSPRGRLFF | TGTGCCAGCAGTCCGAGGGGGCGACTGTTTTTT
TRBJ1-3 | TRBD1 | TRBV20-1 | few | CSARTGDPGNTIYF | TGCAGTGCTCGAACAGGGGACCCTGGAAACACCATATATTTT
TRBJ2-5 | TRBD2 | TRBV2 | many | CASTSAETQYF | TGTGCCAGTACTAGCGCCGAGACCCAGTACTTC
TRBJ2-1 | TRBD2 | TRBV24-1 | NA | CATSDRSGGRNEQFF | TGTGCCACCAGTGACCGTAGCGGGGGTAGAAATGAGCAGTTCTTC
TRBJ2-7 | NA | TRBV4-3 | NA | CASSQGRAGPYEQYF | TGCGCCAGCAGCCAAGGCCGGGCGGGTCCCTACGAGCAGTACTTC
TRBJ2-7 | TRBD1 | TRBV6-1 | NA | CASLRTGGAYEQYF | TGTGCCAGCCTGAGGACAGGGGGGGCCTACGAGCAGTACTTC
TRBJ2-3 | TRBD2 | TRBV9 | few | CASSVGGGPTDTQYF | TGTGCCAGCAGCGTCGGCGGGGGGCCCACAGATACGCAGTATTTT
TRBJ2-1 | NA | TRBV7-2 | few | CASSWTNSNEQFF | TGTGCCAGCAGTTGGACAAACAGCAATGAGCAGTTCTTC
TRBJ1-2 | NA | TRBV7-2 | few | CASSLERQFNYGYTF | TGTGCCAGCAGCTTAGAACGGCAGTTTAACTATGGCTACACCTTC